This T cell receptor (beta chain) was identified during a study of CD8+ T cells in alopecia areata. Study-wide background: Female C3H/HeJ recipients aged roughly 7-10 weeks got skin from C3H/HeJ graft donors aged roughly 6-12 months that had spontaneous alopecia. Findings of the study overall: Lesional scalp, especially alopecia totalis/universalis, showed higher clonality than normal scalp. Tissue-resident alphabeta T cells belonging to normal skin likewise get sequenced within scalp specimens.

Cells that came from pooled cutaneous lymph nodes were sorted using CD4, CD8alpha, NKG2D, NKG2ACE and other markers. V was pared by 4 bases and J by 1 base, with 4 bases between. This CDR3 is 12 amino acids long. Per the germline V gene, CDR1 is MSHET and CDR2 is SYDVDS. After isolation, RNA underwent reverse transcription to generate cDNA as the sequencing template. Sequencing used immunoSEQ multiplex PCR; TCRdb keeps in-frame clones, though not all of them. The specimen gives 250,000 or so clones without singletons; the ten biggest hold more than 0.95%. Note on this clone: Its antigen is not known. The gene names here belong to mouse. The read terminates 4 residues ahead of where the CDR3 ends, so the germline J gene completes it.

The receptor was isolated from a C3H/HeJ mouse with alopecia areata. This line is of MHC haplotype H2-k. Input material: CD4+ T cells sorted from a lymph node. V and J are TRBV29 and TRBJ1-2; D is undetermined. CDR3 DNA, as far as it was read: TGTGCTAGCAGTTCAAAAAACTCC. It translates to CASSSKNS. The CDR3 in its entirety is CASSSKNSDYTF. Together with reference TRBV29 and TRBJ1-2, the CDR3 gives the full variable domain: DMKVTQMPRYLIKRMGENVLLECGQDMSHETMYWYRQDPGLGLQLIYISYDVDSNSEGDIPKGYRVSRKKREHFSLILDSAKTNQTSVYFCASSSKNSDYTFGSGTRLLVI.